These T cell receptor beta chains were read from a single sample in a study of T cell repertoires in cytomegalovirus infection. For these receptors, no antigen is known. TCRdb independently ran MiXCR on the reads; one entry per CDR3 protein. The sample records tens of thousands of distinct CDR3 sequences, about a fifth being singletons. Specimen: CD8+ T cells from cultured PBMCs, collected from culture after CMV antigen stimulation. The receptor source for this set is a human donor in good health (CMV status not recorded). Some clones in this sample may be carry-over from other donors' samples. The CDR3 runs from the conserved cysteine through the conserved F or W. Each record gives: V gene, clone size, D gene, J gene, CDR3 DNA, CDR3 protein. The D gene is left open where the match is weak. Size is stated for part of the rows, as once, few or many counts, or as a class when the clone is expanded.

>TRBV24-1|NA|NA|TRBJ2-2
TGTGCCACCAGTGCCAACAGAGCCGGGGAGCTGTTTTTT
CATSANRAGELFF
>TRBV12-3/TRBV12-4|NA|NA|TRBJ2-7
TGTGCCAGCAGTTTACTGTACTCCTACGAGCAGTACTTC
CASSLLYSYEQYF
>TRBV12-3/TRBV12-4|many|NA|TRBJ1-5
TGTGCCAGCAGGGAAGAGGTCAATCAGCCCCAGCATTTT
CASREEVNQPQHF
>TRBV6-2/TRBV6-3|many|NA|TRBJ1-2
TGTGCCAGCAGTTGGAACAGGGAATCCTATGGCTACACCTTC
CASSWNRESYGYTF
>TRBV20-1|NA|TRBD1|TRBJ2-7
TGCAGTGCCCCCGGGACAGGGCAATACTACGAGCAGTACTTC
CSAPGTGQYYEQYF
>TRBV4-1|NA|NA|TRBJ2-1
TGCGCCAGCAGCCAACAGTGGGGGGGCCGGGGCAATGAGCAGTTCTTC
CASSQQWGGRGNEQFF
>TRBV7-8|many|NA|TRBJ2-7
TGTGCCAGCAGTCGAGGGAGTTCCTACGAGCAGTACTTC
CASSRGSSYEQYF
>TRBV4-2|NA|TRBD2|TRBJ2-7
TGTGCCAGCAGCCAATGGGGACTAGCGGGAACGAGGGAGCAGTACTTC
CASSQWGLAGTREQYF
>TRBV7-9|NA|TRBD2|TRBJ2-7
TGTGCCAGCAGCTCTCAATCCGGACTAGCAGCCTACGAGCAGTACTTC
CASSSQSGLAAYEQYF
>TRBV12-3/TRBV12-4|few|NA|TRBJ2-7
TGTGCCAGCAGTCCAACCGGGGCCTTTTACGAGCAGTACTTC
CASSPTGAFYEQYF
>TRBV30|many|TRBD1|TRBJ1-2
TGTGCCTGGACCCTGGACAGGGGTGACTATGGCTACACCTTC
CAWTLDRGDYGYTF
>TRBV7-2|many|NA|TRBJ2-3
TGTGCCAGCAGCTTAGTGGGGGTCGCAGATACGCAGTATTTT
CASSLVGVADTQYF
>TRBV2|many|TRBD2|TRBJ2-2
TGTGCCAGCAGTGAAAGCCGACTAGCGGGAAACACCGGGGAGCTGTTTTTT
CASSESRLAGNTGELFF
>TRBV6-1|many|TRBD1|TRBJ2-7
TGTGCCAGCAGCTCACCAACAGGGGTCTACGAGCAGTACTTC
CASSSPTGVYEQYF
>TRBV6-9|few|NA|TRBJ2-7
TGTGCCAGCACTCACACTCAGGACAGAGCACCGTCCTACGAGCAGTACTTC
CASTHTQDRAPSYEQYF
>TRBV7-9|many|NA|TRBJ2-7
TGTGCCAGCAGCCTGGGGCCAGGGGCAAGCTCCTACGAGCAGTACTTC
CASSLGPGASSYEQYF
>TRBV29-1|NA|NA|TRBJ1-2
TGCAGCGTTCCCGAGGACGCTAACTATGGCTACACCTTC
CSVPEDANYGYTF
>TRBV14|NA|NA|TRBJ2-2
TGTGCCAGCAGCCAATCCGGGGGCACCGGGGAGCTGTTTTTT
CASSQSGGTGELFF
>TRBV20-1|many|TRBD1|TRBJ2-1
TGCAGTGCTAGAGATCCAGGGGGCTACAATGAGCAGTTCTTC
CSARDPGGYNEQFF